Given below is one T cell receptor (beta chain) in context. Its antigen remains undetermined. Nothing much larger sits one base from this clone, and base qualities are not available. This entry is derived from a study of cytomegalovirus exposure and HLA in healthy donors (dated by TCRdb to the late 2010s). For the wider study: An earlier analysis of 587 of the donors reported about 250 Gb of sequence data and around 110 million unique TCR beta sequences from roughly 180 million T cells. Of the roughly 400 genotyped donors, about 84% fell in the genetic ancestry cluster associated with self-reported Caucasian donors. Across some 400 genotyped donors of the cohort, an average of about 250,000 unique TCR beta nucleotide sequences per donor were sequenced, and approximately 19% of those sequences were non-productive. Rather than drawing on any new phenotypic data, the later analysis identified candidate immune exposures from TCR beta sequences and the way those sequences occurred across donors. The aim of the study was to test whether cataloging public T cell receptors could identify signatures of past pathogen exposure. A later analysis re-examined previously published TCR beta repertoires from 500 to 700 donors and added high-resolution HLA genotyping to investigate patterns of TCR occurrence. Both class I and class II loci were covered by HLA typing, at four-digit resolution. About five DR-DQ haplotypes were treated as single units for association and clustering because of strong linkage in the cohort. An earlier analysis of approximately 630 of the donors applied high-throughput TCR beta sequencing to assess whether each TCR beta V gene segment acted as functional or pseudogenic. Every repertoire in the discovery cohort had been generated on one and the same sequencing platform. Along with the roughly 670-subject first cohort, a separate validation cohort of around 120 different subjects was used. Roughly 300 gigabases of sequencing data and tens of millions of unique TCR sequences were included in an early release covering 550 to 650 HLA-typed donors. Donor age, sex, ethnicity and CMV serostatus were collected together with the repertoire data. A later genetic analysis used genome-wide SNP genotypes for about 55% of the 666 donors, treating that subset as a discovery cohort. The study profiled the T cell repertoires of around 700 subjects by immunosequencing and related them to cytomegalovirus serostatus. Typing coverage differed by locus: A, B, C, DRB1 and DQB1 were typed in about 629-640 donors, DQA1 in about 500, DPA1 in approximately 600, and DPB1 in 472. To predict cytomegalovirus infection status, the study combined high-throughput TCR immunosequencing, statistical association of individual TCRs with disease status, and machine learning. What the research found in general, with its limitations: The 87-base-pair reads could not distinguish some IMGT-functional V segments, including TRBV6-2 and TRBV6-3, so those segments were excluded. Compared with equally common non-associated chains, HLA-associated TCR beta chains in a later analysis were more clonally expanded and had lower generation probabilities. In vitro tests confirmed that a few of the cytomegalovirus-associated TCR beta chains recognize cytomegalovirus antigens. Because HLA typing was unavailable for some donors at each locus, only the typed subset was used in association tests. Roughly uniform sequencing depth across donors was assumed in presence/absence analyses, although this assumption may not hold. This cohort had only TCR beta chains sequenced, and the lack of alpha or paired-chain data limited which features could be detected. According to a later analysis, TCR association rates differed among HLA loci, with DRB1 alleles showing the most associated TCRs and HLA-C alleles showing the fewest. Strong co-occurrence of HLA alleles, especially DR and DQ, made assigning TCR associations to individual alleles difficult. The sequencing pipeline was judged likely to have produced a cluster of highly shared sequence variants as a technical artifact. Because counts were too low, about 15 rarely observed V segments, including chromosome 9 orphons, were left out of the earlier analysis of 587 of the donors. A later analysis reported that several top co-occurrence clusters appeared linked to parvovirus B19, influenza, CMV and Epstein-Barr virus. Most CMV-associated TCR beta chains appeared to be HLA-restricted in a later analysis, and the HLA associations seemed to be driven largely by CMV exposure. In a later genetic analysis, fewer N-insertions in productive TCRs were reported among donors in an Asian-associated ancestry cluster than the approximately 670-donor mean. A later analysis associated about 17,000 TCR beta sequences with specific HLA alleles at a false discovery rate of 0.05. The authors suggested that the approach could potentially be extended to other disease states and immunological phenotypes. Most TCR sequences were observed very rarely across donors, whereas some public TCRs were present in many individuals. For the cohort, immune exposure information was limited to CMV serostatus. A further reported finding was that TCR beta sequences accurately predicted the HLA-A and HLA-B alleles for most subjects in the first cohort. In the study, 150 to 200 TCR beta chains were listed as associated with cytomegalovirus. A later genetic analysis associated a missense DCLRE1C variant with V-gene and J-gene trimming of TCR beta chains, and an independent cohort replicated the association. Correlated functional status among segregating V segments might be attributable to linkage disequilibrium, but an unknown experimental factor could not be ruled out. In an earlier analysis of 500 to 650 of the donors, most TCR beta V segments appeared in productive rearrangements about 87% or about 30% of the time, broadly matching IMGT annotations. Cytomegalovirus status was reported to be diagnosed by the classifier with high specificity and sensitivity in both the original and validation cohorts.

V and J are truncated by 5 bases and 0 bases respectively, leaving an intervening sequence of 10 bases. Looking up the germline V gene yields CDR1 SGHVS and CDR2 FQNEAQ. The CDR3 sequence holds 15 residues, the cysteine and phenylalanine included. Only the CDR3 DNA is retained, 45 bases long and in frame from the first base. The library came from the immunoSEQ multiplex PCR assay. For the multiplex PCR, a mixture combining 60 forward primers for TCR Vbeta segments and 13 reverse primers for TCR Jbeta segments was used. Amplification of the CDR3 region of rearranged TCR beta genes was performed with a multiplex PCR assay on genomic DNA. The Illumina HiSeq System was used to sequence the amplified TCR beta libraries as 87-base-pair reads. The paper's data handling went like this. Across the 670 or so repertoires, a later analysis counted 80 million or so unique TCR beta chains, 9.5 million to 12 million of which were shared by at least two donors. Raw reads were error-corrected and collapsed into unique sequences with a nearest-neighbor algorithm that merged closely related sequences to remove PCR and sequencing errors. Alignment of CDR3 sequences to IMGT reference sequences was used to assign V, D and J gene segments. For a sequence to be retained, a match of at least six nucleotides to both a V gene segment and a J gene segment was required. Rearrangements were classified as productive when the CDR3 lacked stop codons and remained in frame with V and J, and all other rearrangements were classified as non-productive. CDR3 was defined by IMGT convention, running from the second conserved V-encoded cysteine to the conserved J-encoded phenylalanine. Sequences without an unambiguous match to a single V gene segment were excluded from the earlier analysis of about 600 of the donors. An earlier analysis of 587 of the donors classified V segments as functional when productive rearrangements were above 56.7% and as segregating when the standard deviation between donors was above 5%. A statistical classification framework was built for diagnosing cytomegalovirus status from the catalog of TCR beta chain sequences. In a later analysis, V and J genes were assigned by comparing TCR nucleotide sequences against IMGT/GENE-DB human TR gene sequences. Using the TCRdist pipeline, a later analysis assigned CDR3 sequences along with most-parsimonious VDJ recombination scenarios. In a later analysis, every TCR beta chain was defined by the combination of its CDR3 amino acid sequence and its V-gene family, and reads without a unique V-gene family were dropped. In a later analysis, 450 to 600 highly shared, low-generation-probability nucleotide sequences were removed to address suspected cross-contamination and a sequencing artifact. For each public chain, a later analysis derived a clonal expansion index from normalized ranks of inferred template counts within each repertoire. In a later analysis, generation probabilities were computed with a VDJ recombination model fitted to out-of-frame rearrangements, and the resulting probabilities were checked against IGoR. A later analysis scored TCR-TCR, TCR-HLA and TCR-CMV co-occurrence with hypergeometric tests, applying a repertoire-size bias correction to TCR pairs. A later analysis estimated false discovery rates by permuting HLA or CMV assignments 20 times. A later analysis grouped co-occurring TCRs with DBSCAN, adding TCRdist sequence similarity when clustering within HLA-allele-positive subsets. Co-occurrence clustering excluded repertoires with fewer than 30,000 or more than 120,000 public chains, plus five with anomalous nucleotide sharing. TCRdb holds this immuneACCESS table with in-frame rearrangements only. Some clones are missing; in checked studies, unresolved V genes explain under half, and the rest has no known cause. That table furnishes V, J and clone size, whereas the DNA furnished D and trimming. For this sample there are 160,000 or so clones; approximately 80% appear just once. The ten top clones hold roughly 9% of the sample.

In total, 630 or so healthy bone marrow donors made up the cohort. All cohort members were sampled while nominally healthy, although unrecorded immune exposures were likely present. The donor was CMV seropositive and belonged to the group of about 290 seropositive cohort members. A peripheral blood sample was collected from each donor, and TCR beta sequencing was performed on peripheral blood mononuclear cells. The Qiagen DNeasy Blood Extraction Kit was used to extract genomic DNA from the blood cell samples. The sequenced sample was PBMCs. This sequence was found in a young man in good health and CMV-seropositive. Here the chain combines TRBV7-8 and TRBJ2-2; the D gene is not confidently resolved. The CDR3 reads as follows: CASSPRYANTGELFF. The nucleotide sequence is given as TGTGCCAGCAGCCCTAGGTACGCGAACACCGGGGAGCTGTTTTTT.